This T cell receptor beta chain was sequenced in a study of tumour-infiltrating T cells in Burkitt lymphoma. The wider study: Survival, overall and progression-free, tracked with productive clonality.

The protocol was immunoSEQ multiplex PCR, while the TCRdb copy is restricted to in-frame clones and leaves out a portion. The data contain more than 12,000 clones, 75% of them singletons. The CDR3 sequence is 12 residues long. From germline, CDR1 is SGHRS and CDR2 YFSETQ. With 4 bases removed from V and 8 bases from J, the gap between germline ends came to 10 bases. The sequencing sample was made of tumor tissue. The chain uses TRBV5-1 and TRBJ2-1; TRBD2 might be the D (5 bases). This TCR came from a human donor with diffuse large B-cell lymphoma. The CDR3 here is CASSIVRDEQFF. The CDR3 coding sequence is TGCGCCAGCAGCATAGTGCGGGATGAGCAGTTCTTC.